A selection of T cell receptor beta chains follows, all from one sample in a study of blood T cell repertoires in COVID-19. This table comes from immunoSEQ multiplex PCR, and its TCRdb copy is limited to in-frame clones, with some not included. Of roughly 200,000 clones in the sample, approximately 78% were seen once. The sample comprised peripheral blood. Every receptor here comes from a woman older than 75 with COVID-19, enrolled during active disease. Each CDR3 is given with its conserved first and last residue. D genes are given only for firm matches. Rows give clone size only sometimes, using once, few, many, or a class for an expanded clone.

abundance: -; d_gene: -; v_gene: TRBV7-2; j_gene: TRBJ2-3; CDR3nt: TGTGCCAGCAGCCTGATTAGAACAGATACGCAGTATTTT; CDR3aa: CASSLIRTDTQYF
abundance: -; d_gene: -; v_gene: TRBV16; j_gene: TRBJ2-7; CDR3nt: TGTGCCAGCAGCCAATCACGCGACAGAAGCTCCTACGAGCAGTACTTC; CDR3aa: CASSQSRDRSSYEQYF
abundance: few; d_gene: -; v_gene: TRBV19; j_gene: TRBJ2-3; CDR3nt: TGTGCCAGTAGTATTCAGGGATCCACAGATACGCAGTATTTT; CDR3aa: CASSIQGSTDTQYF
abundance: -; d_gene: -; v_gene: TRBV4-1; j_gene: TRBJ1-2; CDR3nt: TGCGCCAGCAGCCAAGAGGGTATAGGTTTCGGGAGGTTATATGGCTACACCTTC; CDR3aa: CASSQEGIGFGRLYGYTF
abundance: -; d_gene: TRBD2; v_gene: TRBV27; j_gene: TRBJ2-1; CDR3nt: TGTGCCAGCAGTTTAATGGGCCCCGCGGGAGAGCCGAGTGAGCAGTTCTTC; CDR3aa: CASSLMGPAGEPSEQFF
abundance: -; d_gene: TRBD1; v_gene: TRBV6-5; j_gene: TRBJ2-2; CDR3nt: TGTGCCGCGATCCGGGACAGGGGGGAGACCGGGGAGCTGTTTTTT; CDR3aa: CAAIRDRGETGELFF
abundance: -; d_gene: TRBD1; v_gene: TRBV9; j_gene: TRBJ1-1; CDR3nt: TGTGCCAGCAGCCGTCTTGCGGACAGGAGGAACACTGAAGCTTTCTTT; CDR3aa: CASSRLADRRNTEAFF
abundance: -; d_gene: -; v_gene: TRBV19; j_gene: TRBJ1-3; CDR3nt: TGTGCCAGTAGTCCTCGGGGGGGCTACGGAAACACCATATATTTT; CDR3aa: CASSPRGGYGNTIYF
abundance: few; d_gene: -; v_gene: TRBV28; j_gene: TRBJ1-6; CDR3nt: TGTGCCAGCAGTTTATTTGTCTCCGCATCAAAAACAATTTCACCCCTCCACTTT; CDR3aa: CASSLFVSASKTISPLHF
abundance: -; d_gene: TRBD1; v_gene: TRBV19; j_gene: TRBJ1-5; CDR3nt: TGTGCCAGTAGTCCCCCGCTTGGGACAGGGATAGGAAGCAATCAGCCCCAGCATTTT; CDR3aa: CASSPPLGTGIGSNQPQHF
abundance: -; d_gene: TRBD1; v_gene: TRBV18; j_gene: TRBJ1-2; CDR3nt: TGTGCCAGCTTACCCGGGACAGGCACTCGGGGCTACACCTTC; CDR3aa: CASLPGTGTRGYTF
abundance: -; d_gene: TRBD1; v_gene: TRBV7-9; j_gene: TRBJ1-3; CDR3nt: TGTGCCAGCAGCCGAGGGGGCACTGGAAACACCATATATTTT; CDR3aa: CASSRGGTGNTIYF
abundance: -; d_gene: -; v_gene: TRBV4-1; j_gene: TRBJ2-6; CDR3nt: TGCGCCAGCAGCCAAGTCAACTCTGGGGCCAACGTCCTGACTTTC; CDR3aa: CASSQVNSGANVLTF
abundance: -; d_gene: -; v_gene: TRBV12-3/TRBV12-4; j_gene: TRBJ1-5; CDR3nt: TGTGCCAGCAGGGGGAGGGGCCAGCCCCAGCATTTT; CDR3aa: CASRGRGQPQHF
abundance: once; d_gene: -; v_gene: TRBV7-9; j_gene: TRBJ1-1; CDR3nt: TGTGCCAGCAGCAACACGGACAGCAACACTGAAGCTTTCTTT; CDR3aa: CASSNTDSNTEAFF
abundance: once; d_gene: -; v_gene: TRBV27; j_gene: TRBJ1-5; CDR3nt: TGTGCCCGGGGGGGGAATCAGCCCCAGCATTTT; CDR3aa: CARGGNQPQHF
abundance: -; d_gene: -; v_gene: TRBV18; j_gene: TRBJ1-2; CDR3nt: TGTGCCAGCTCACCAGAGGCTAACTATGGCTACACCTTC; CDR3aa: CASSPEANYGYTF
abundance: -; d_gene: -; v_gene: TRBV29-1; j_gene: TRBJ1-2; CDR3nt: TGCAGCGTTGAGAAACAAAACTATGGCTACACCTTC; CDR3aa: CSVEKQNYGYTF
abundance: few; d_gene: TRBD1; v_gene: TRBV18; j_gene: TRBJ2-7; CDR3nt: TGTGCCAGCTCACCCGGACAGGGGACGGGCTACGAGCAGTACTTC; CDR3aa: CASSPGQGTGYEQYF
abundance: -; d_gene: -; v_gene: TRBV2; j_gene: TRBJ1-6; CDR3nt: TGTGCCAGCAGTGAAGGATGGTCCCTAGGAGTGGTGTTCCACTTT; CDR3aa: CASSEGWSLGVVFHF
abundance: -; d_gene: -; v_gene: TRBV3-1/TRBV3-2; j_gene: TRBJ2-1; CDR3nt: TGTGCCAGCAGCCAAGATGGCGGGGACTACAATGAGCAGTTCTTC; CDR3aa: CASSQDGGDYNEQFF
abundance: -; d_gene: TRBD1; v_gene: TRBV18; j_gene: TRBJ2-7; CDR3nt: TGTGCCAGCTCACCTTCGACAGGGATGGCCTACGAGCAGTACTTC; CDR3aa: CASSPSTGMAYEQYF
abundance: -; d_gene: TRBD2; v_gene: TRBV13; j_gene: TRBJ2-7; CDR3nt: TGTGCCAGCAGCTTACCGGGAGGATCCTACGAGCAGTACTTC; CDR3aa: CASSLPGGSYEQYF
abundance: once; d_gene: TRBD1; v_gene: TRBV7-2; j_gene: TRBJ1-5; CDR3nt: TGTGCCAGCAGCTTAGGGGACAGTCTCAATCAGCCCCAGCATTTT; CDR3aa: CASSLGDSLNQPQHF
abundance: few; d_gene: -; v_gene: TRBV7-2; j_gene: TRBJ1-1; CDR3nt: TGTGCCAGCAGCTTTCGAGGTGGGACACATGAAGCTTTCTTT; CDR3aa: CASSFRGGTHEAFF
abundance: -; d_gene: -; v_gene: TRBV11-2; j_gene: TRBJ1-1; CDR3nt: TGTGCCAGCAGAAACAGACAAACTAACACTGAAGCTTTCTTT; CDR3aa: CASRNRQTNTEAFF